What follows are 29 T cell receptor beta chains derived from one specimen sequenced in a study of T cells after posttransplantation cyclophosphamide. Sequencing was performed with immunoSEQ multiplex PCR; in TCRdb, only in-frame clones are kept and a portion is missing. Of roughly 5,900 clones in the sample, 1.8% were seen once. Cyclophosphamide on days +3 and +4 followed busulfan-fludarabine conditioning and a marrow graft. The starting material was PBMCs, obtained 242 days after a stem cell transplant with posttransplant cyclophosphamide. These receptors came from a male patient aged 30 to 39 who received an allogeneic stem cell transplant from a related donor, was CMV-positive, and had no GVHD. A share of the T cells may be of graft donor origin.

There are a few counts of this clone. The chain recombines TRBV5-6 with TRBJ1-3, with D tentatively TRBD1 (6 bases). V dropped 4 bases and J dropped 3 bases, with 17 bases sitting between them. The length of the CDR3 is 16 residues. CDR1 is SGHDT and CDR2 is YYEEEE in the germline V gene. The CDR3: CASSHLDRKYGNTIYF. The CDR3 DNA reads TGTGCCAGCAGCCACCTGGACAGAAAGTATGGAAACACCATATATTTT. The variable domain in full, completed from reference TRBV5-6 and TRBJ1-3, reads DAGVTQSPTHLIKTRGQQVTLRCSPKSGHDTVSWYQQALGQGPQFIFQYYEEEERQRGNFPDRFSGHQFPNYSSELNVNALLLGDSALYLCASSHLDRKYGNTIYFGEGSWLTVV.

The CDR3 region has the DNA TGTGCCAGCAGCTTACACCGGGACAGGGGGCGAGAAGCTTTCTTT. Translation gives CASSLHRDRGREAFF. J is TRBJ1-1 and V is TRBV5-5, with 12 bases matching TRBD1. This CDR3 is built from 15 residues. In germline, CDR1 is SGHKS, CDR2 YYEKEE (reference sequence). Trimming cost V 2 bases and J 8 bases; bases outside gene matches: 7.

This clone came up a few times. This chain joins TRBV30 and TRBJ2-1; 8 bases agree with TRBD2. CDR1 is GTSNPN, CDR2 SVGIG, per germline (reference sequence). CDR3 length equals 14 residues. Trimming removed 1 base from V and 3 bases from J; junction bases left unmatched: 2. The CDR3 here is CAWSGTSFYNEQFF. The CDR3 coding sequence is TGTGCCTGGAGTGGGACTAGCTTCTACAATGAGCAGTTCTTC.

The chain employs TRBV7-9 and TRBJ1-6; the D gene is possibly TRBD1 (6 bases). CDR1 is SEHNR and CDR2 is FQNEAQ in the germline V gene (reference sequence). V was cut by 1 base and J by 7 bases, with 8 bases left in between. CDR3 length: 14 residues. As DNA, the CDR3 is TGTGCCAGCAGCTTAGTAGGGGGAAATTCACCCCTCCACTTT. Translated: CASSLVGGNSPLHF.

This clone ranks as large. This rearrangement joins TRBV18 to TRBJ2-7; weak D call: TRBD2 (5 bases). Germline V gene lookup returns CDR1 KGHSH and CDR2 LQKENI. The CDR3 is 13 residues long. V was shortened by 4 bases and J by 5 bases, with 12 bases between the two germline ends. The CDR3 here is CASSRTSIHEQYF. The CDR3 bases are TGTGCCAGCTCACGCACTAGTATCCACGAGCAGTACTTC.

This chain joins TRBV28 and TRBJ2-1; perhaps TRBD2 as D (5 bases). Germline CDR1 and CDR2: MDHEN and SYDVKM. With 3 bases removed from V and 0 bases from J, the gap between germline ends came to 18 bases. The CDR3 covers 18 residues. CDR3: CASSFITRVFASYNEQFF. CDR3 DNA sequence: TGTGCCAGCAGTTTTATCACTAGAGTCTTCGCCTCCTACAATGAGCAGTTCTTC.

This clone was picked up a small number of times. The chain combines TRBV11-3 with TRBJ2-2, with 7 nucleotides matching TRBD2. Per the germline V gene, CDR1 is SGHNT and CDR2 is YENEEA. With 5 bases clipped from V and 8 bases from J, the junction kept 17 bases outside the gene matches. This CDR3 is built from 17 residues. CDR3 nucleotide sequence: TGTGCCAGCAGCCCGACGTCGTCGACTAGCTTGGCGGGGGAGCTGTTTTTT. Its translation: CASSPTSSTSLAGELFF.

This chain links TRBV7-9 with TRBJ2-5; the match to TRBD1 covers 9 bases. This CDR3 contains 15 residues. Germline CDR1 is SEHNR and CDR2 is FQNEAQ (reference sequence). With 2 bases clipped from V and 5 bases from J, the junction kept 6 bases outside the gene matches. CDR3 residues: CASSLRTGDVETQYF. The CDR3 DNA follows: TGTGCCAGCAGCTTAAGGACAGGGGATGTGGAGACCCAGTACTTC. Variable domain in full (rest from reference TRBV7-9 and TRBJ2-5): DTGVSQNPRHKITKRGQNVTFRCDPISEHNRLYWYRQTLGQGPEFLTYFQNEAQLEKSRLLSDRFSAERPKGSFSTLEIQRTEQGDSAMYLCASSLRTGDVETQYFGPGTRLLVL.

This clone has more than one count but fewer than ten. The J gene is TRBJ1-1, the V gene TRBV5-6; 10 nucleotides line up with TRBD1. Looked up from germline, CDR1 is SGHDT and CDR2 is YYEEEE. CDR3 size: 18 residues. Trimming removed 3 bases from V and 5 bases from J; junction bases left unmatched: 16. This chain's CDR3 is CASSSWTGGFGEATEAFF. As DNA, the CDR3 is TGTGCCAGCAGCTCGTGGACAGGGGGTTTCGGCGAAGCGACTGAAGCTTTCTTT.

This clone was seen only a few times. Sequence at one end of the junction differs from germline and may be a read error. The rearrangement joins TRBV7-9 to TRBJ2-5; unclear D gene. The J call may be mistaken, given a closer DNA end match to TRBJ2-7. CDR3 length: 13 residues. Germline V lookup: CDR1 SEHNR, CDR2 FQNEAQ (reference sequence). The CDR3 reads CVSETPNNYEQYF. In DNA, the CDR3 is TGCGTTTCTGAGACCCCAAATAACTACGAGCAGTACTTC.

This clone showed up just a few times. This rearrangement joins TRBV27 to TRBJ2-2, with a weak D call TRBD2 (5 bases). CDR3 length equals 13 residues. Germline CDR1 and CDR2: MNHEY and SMNVEV (reference sequence). V was shortened by 3 bases and J by 8 bases, with 10 bases between the two germline ends. CDR3 residues: CASSFFSGGELFF. CDR3 nucleotide sequence: TGTGCCAGCAGTTTCTTCTCGGGAGGGGAGCTGTTTTTT.

This chain joins TRBV7-8 and TRBJ2-1; TRBD2 agrees at 13 bases. This CDR3 spans 15 amino acids. Germline loops: CDR1 SGHVS, CDR2 FQNEAQ. The V and J ends lost 5 bases and 7 bases, in that order; junction bases with no gene match: 5. Here the CDR3 DNA reads TGTGCCAGCAGCCTTGGGACTAGCGGGATGAATGAGCAGTTCTTC. It specifies CASSLGTSGMNEQFF. Full variable domain (remainder filled in from reference TRBV7-8 and TRBJ2-1): GAGVSQSPRYKVAKRGQDVALRCDPISGHVSLFWYQQALGQGPEFLTYFQNEAQLDKSGLPSDRFFAERPEGSVSTLKIQRTQQEDSAVYLCASSLGTSGMNEQFFGPGTRLTVL.

By frequency in the sample, this clone is medium-sized. The chain employs TRBV27 and TRBJ1-1; D is unclear. This CDR3 is 13 amino acids long. The germline V gene has CDR1 MNHEY and CDR2 SMNVEV (reference sequence). V was cut by 4 bases and J by 1 base, with 7 bases left in between. The CDR3 sequence is CASSYSRNTEAFF. CDR3 bases: TGTGCCAGCAGTTACTCACGGAACACTGAAGCTTTCTTT.

This clone qualifies as large. This rearrangement joins TRBV9 to TRBJ2-7; D possibly corresponds to TRBD1 (6 bases). Germline V gene lookup returns CDR1 SGDLS and CDR2 YYNGEE. This CDR3 contains 15 residues. V shed 4 bases and J shed 0 bases, with 14 bases lying between them. The DNA for the CDR3 is TGTGCCAGCAGCCCCTTAGAGGACAGCTCCTACGAGCAGTACTTC. Residues: CASSPLEDSSYEQYF. Together with reference TRBV9 and TRBJ2-7, the CDR3 gives the full variable domain: DSGVTQTPKHLITATGQRVTLRCSPRSGDLSVYWYQQSLDQGLQFLIQYYNGEERAKGNILERFSAQQFPDLHSELNLSSLELGDSALYFCASSPLEDSSYEQYFGPGTRLTVT.

This clone was seen a few times. The chain carries TRBV29-1 and TRBJ1-2; TRBD1 aligns across 7 bases. The CDR3 contains 12 residues. V lost 3 bases and J lost 4; bases outside the gene matches: 2. CDR1 and CDR2 (germline): SQVTM, ANQGSEA. CDR3 sequence reads: CSVDRGSYGYTF. DNA for the CDR3: TGCAGCGTTGACAGGGGGTCCTATGGCTACACCTTC.

In its sample, this clone was seen a few times. This chain uses TRBV5-1 with TRBJ1-3; D unresolved. Trimming left V 4 bases short and J 0 bases short, with 14 bases between. The CDR3 spans 16 residues. Germline CDR1 SGHRS, CDR2 YFSETQ. CDR3 nucleotides: TGCGCCAGCAGCCTTTGGACTGCCGACTCTGGAAACACCATATATTTT. Amino acid sequence: CASSLWTADSGNTIYF.

This clone showed up just a few times. The J gene is TRBJ2-1, the V gene TRBV7-9, with 7 bases matching TRBD1. This CDR3 comprises 16 residues. CDR1 and CDR2 (germline): SEHNR, FQNEAQ (reference sequence). The V segment lost 5 bases and the J segment 9 bases; nucleotides outside the gene matches: 16. In nucleotides, the CDR3 is TGTGCCAGCAGCGTAGGCAGGACAGGTGCTCAGGGTGAGCAGTTCTTC. Its translation is CASSVGRTGAQGEQFF.

The chain combines TRBV18 with TRBJ2-2, with D possibly TRBD2 on 5 matching bases. The germline V gene encodes CDR1 KGHSH and CDR2 LQKENI. The CDR3 spans 18 residues. Trimming took off 2 bases at V and 6 bases at J, with 22 bases between the two ends. CDR3 sequence (DNA): TGTGCCAGCTCACCAGATCCAGTCGGGCTGGGGAGTCCCGGGGAGCTGTTTTTT. It encodes CASSPDPVGLGSPGELFF.

This clone has more than one count but fewer than ten. The chain recombines TRBV6-1 with TRBJ1-5, with 10 bases aligning to TRBD1. This CDR3 spans 15 amino acids. Trimming took 8 bases from V and 6 from J; bases not matched to a gene: 10. The germline CDR1 and CDR2 sequences are MNHNS and SASEGT. The CDR3 spells CASGTGEAGGQPQHF. DNA of the CDR3: TGTGCCAGCGGGACAGGGGAGGCAGGCGGTCAGCCCCAGCATTTT.

This chain uses TRBV6-6 with TRBJ1-5; TRBD1 matches 8 bases. Germline V gene lookup returns CDR1 MNHNY and CDR2 SVGAGI (reference sequence). This CDR3 region has 16 residues. The trim removed 2 bases at V and 3 bases at J, leaving 6 bases unmatched. The CDR3 is CASSYGGDRTNQPQHF. For the CDR3, the DNA is TGTGCCAGCAGTTACGGGGGGGACAGGACCAATCAGCCCCAGCATTTT.

A few counts support this clone. The chain is built from TRBV7-9 and TRBJ1-2; 8 positions agree with TRBD1. V lost 6 bases and J lost 14; bases outside the gene matches: 8. Germline V CDR1 and CDR2: SEHNR, FQNEAQ (reference sequence). The length of the CDR3 is 11 residues. The CDR3 region has the DNA TGTGCCAGCAGAGCTCAGGGGGCATGGACCTTC. Protein product: CASRAQGAWTF.

On this clone: One end of the junction varies from germline; a read error may be responsible. The chain has TRBV7-7 and TRBJ2-7; D call uncertain. This CDR3 spans 15 amino acids. CDR1 is SSHAT, CDR2 FNYEAQ, per germline (reference sequence). For the CDR3, the DNA is TGTGCTAGCAGTCAAAGGAGCATAAGCTCCTACGAGCAGTACTTC. This sequence encodes CASSQRSISSYEQYF.

Only a few counts were recorded for this clone. This chain connects TRBV28 to TRBJ2-2; weak D call: TRBD2 (5 bases). This CDR3 is 12 amino acids long. CDR1 and CDR2 from the germline V gene are MDHEN and SYDVKM. With 10 bases removed from V and 6 bases from J, the gap between germline ends came to 12 bases. For the CDR3, the DNA is TGTGCCACCAGGAGGTATCCCGGGGAGCTGTTTTTT. It is translated as CATRRYPGELFF.

The genes are TRBV19 and TRBJ2-3, with D possibly matching TRBD2 (5 bases). V was cut by 1 base and J by 9 bases, with 11 bases left in between. The CDR3 has 13 residues. Germline values: CDR1 LNHDA, CDR2 SQIVND (reference sequence). This CDR3 reads CASSIVGRATQYF. The CDR3 region has the DNA TGTGCCAGTAGTATAGTTGGGCGGGCGACGCAGTATTTT.

The chain joins TRBV7-2 to TRBJ2-5; TRBD1 matches at 8 bases. CDR1 is SGHTA, CDR2 FQGNSA, per germline. Losses at the gene ends were 0 bases for V and 6 bases for J; bases not matched to a gene: 12. This CDR3 spans 17 amino acids. CDR3 sequence: CASSLASPQGAGKTQYF. CDR3 DNA: TGTGCCAGCAGCTTAGCATCCCCCCAGGGGGCTGGAAAGACCCAGTACTTC.

J is TRBJ2-5 and V is TRBV14; perhaps TRBD2 as D (7 bases). The CDR3 loop spans 18 amino acids. Between the trimmed V and J ends, which lost 0 bases and 4 bases, there was a span of 21 bases. Germline V lookup: CDR1 SGHDN, CDR2 FVKESK. The CDR3 DNA reads as TGTGCCAGCAGCCAAGATAGGGGGGGCTTTCTACCCGGAGAGACCCAGTACTTC. Translation gives CASSQDRGGFLPGETQYF.

This clone was seen more than once but under ten times. This sequence joins TRBV7-9 and TRBJ2-7; D is unclear. Looked up from germline, CDR1 is SEHNR and CDR2 is FQNEAQ (reference sequence). Trimming took 3 bases from V and 6 from J, leaving 9 bases between them. The CDR3 totals 12 residues. CDR3 region: CASSFLSGEQYF. In DNA form, the CDR3 reads TGTGCCAGCAGCTTTTTGTCGGGCGAGCAGTACTTC.

The rearrangement joins TRBV27 to TRBJ1-1; TRBD1 matches 11 bases. This CDR3 comprises 14 residues. The V and J ends lost 6 bases and 4 bases, in that order; junction bases with no gene match: 4. Germline lookup yields CDR1 MNHEY and CDR2 SMNVEV (reference sequence). CDR3 sequence reads: CASRGQGAGTEAFF. Here the CDR3 DNA reads TGTGCCAGCAGAGGACAGGGGGCAGGCACTGAAGCTTTCTTT.

This clone appeared a few times. The gene calls are TRBV6-1 and TRBJ2-1; no clear D. The germline gives CDR1 MNHNS, CDR2 SASEGT. V was trimmed by 2 bases and J by 3 bases, leaving 14 bases between them. The CDR3 spans 16 residues. The CDR3: CASSEYTTTFYNEQFF. The CDR3 DNA sequence: TGTGCCAGCAGTGAATACACAACCACCTTCTACAATGAGCAGTTCTTC.